A single sample is the source of the 4 T cell receptor beta chains below, sequenced in a study of CD8 T cells in ankylosing spondylitis. TCRdb used MiXCR to reprocess the 5' RACE reads, holding one entry per CDR3 protein. The sample carries 200,000 to 300,000 distinct CDR3 sequences, more than 9% recorded once. The material sequenced was blood, either unsorted or a sorted T cell fraction (not recorded which). The source of these receptors is a male donor with ankylosing spondylitis or in good health (not recorded which).

This clonotype was picked up many times. The rearrangement joins TRBV5-1 to TRBJ2-3, with 9 bases aligning to TRBD2. This CDR3 contains 15 residues. Trimming cost V 0 bases and J 8 bases; bases outside gene matches: 7. The germline V gene encodes CDR1 SGHRS and CDR2 YFSETQ. As DNA, the CDR3 is TGCGCCAGCAGCTTGGTAGGGACTAGCCAAGTTACGCAGTATTTT. It yields the protein CASSLVGTSQVTQYF.

This clonotype showed up just a few times. The chain uses TRBV7-9 and TRBJ2-2, with no clear D. The CDR3 length is 15 residues. Per germline, CDR1 SEHNR and CDR2 FQNEAQ (reference sequence). V dropped 2 bases and J dropped 1 base, with 8 bases sitting between them. Here the CDR3 DNA reads TGTGCCAGCAGCTTAATTCTCCGGAACACCGGGGAGCTGTTTTTT. It specifies CASSLILRNTGELFF.

Comment on this clonotype: This sequence may be a read error, since a much larger clone differs from it by one base. The V call is TRBV7-2, the J call TRBJ2-6; D unclear. CDR1 SGHTA and CDR2 FQGNSA come from the germline V gene. The CDR3 totals 15 residues. The CDR3 region is CANSLGQAGANVLTF. The CDR3, as DNA: TGTGCCAACAGCTTAGGGCAGGCTGGGGCCAACGTCCTGACTTTC.

This clonotype was detected ten times or more. The chain couples TRBV5-1 to TRBJ2-2; tentatively, D is TRBD1 (6 bases). The CDR3 extends over 15 amino acids. Germline V CDR1 and CDR2: SGHRS, YFSETQ. V lost 2 bases, J lost 2 bases, and 10 bases lay in between. This CDR3 is CASSLQGVNTGELFF. For the CDR3, the DNA is TGCGCCAGCAGCTTACAGGGAGTCAACACCGGGGAGCTGTTTTTT.